This TCR beta chain came from a study of molecular identifiers for immune sequencing clone quantification. This clonotype came up many times. One entry per CDR3 protein results from TCRdb running MiXCR on the PCR reads. The sample carries 62,000 or so distinct CDR3 sequences, 18% recorded once. The receptor was isolated from a human donor in good health. Some libraries in this study had Jurkat cell RNA spiked in. Source material: naive CD8+ T cells from blood, with Jurkat cell RNA spiked in. Indicated subset: FACS-sorted CD8+CD4-CCR7+CD45RA+ naive T cells.

The CDR3 coding sequence is TGTGCCTGGAATAACGGGACTAGCGGCTACAATGAGCAGTTCTTC. Amino acids: CAWNNGTSGYNEQFF. The chain links TRBV30 to TRBJ2-1; 11 bases fit TRBD2. The CDR3 extends over 15 amino acids. J gave up 3 bases and V 4 bases, and 5 bases lay outside the gene matches. Per the germline V gene, CDR1 is GTSNPN and CDR2 is SVGIG (reference sequence).